This T cell receptor beta chain was documented in a study of shared clonotypes between healthy human individuals. Across the study: Aged between 18 and 49, the donors were two women and a few men. CD4 naive cells filled three plates per donor, CD4 memory three, CD8 naive two and CD8 memory one. Study-level points and caveats: For naive CD4 cells, 5% to 6.5% of clonotypes were shared across a handful of donors.

Only CD45RO-negative cells positively selected for CCR7 counted as naive CD8 cells, so terminally differentiated effector memory CD45RA+ cells were excluded. With 6 bases removed from V and 3 bases from J, the gap between germline ends came to 18 bases. This CDR3 has 15 amino acids. The germline gives CDR1 MNHNS, CDR2 SASEGT. With respect to this clone: Its antigen is still unknown.

Original methodology: From ImmunoSEQ came sequences covering only the junction and carrying no quality scores, so filtering differed. The data were produced by immunoSEQ multiplex PCR, yet TCRdb's version contains in-frame clones alone and is incomplete. The DNA was the basis for D and trimming; V, J and clone size are from that table. The sample yields about 2.1 million clones, around 93% seen once. Sample: naive CD8+ T cells from PBMCs. The source is a man between 18 and 35 years old in good health. Some clones in this sample may be carry-over from other donors' samples. The gene calls are TRBV6-1 and TRBJ2-7; maybe TRBD2 (6 bases). The CDR3 coding sequence is TGTGCCAGCAGCCTCCCTCGGGGGACCGGCTACGAGCAGTACTTC. Translating gives CASSLPRGTGYEQYF.